The 18 T cell receptor beta chains below come from one sample, sequenced in a study of vaccination effects on CD4 cells after COVID-19. Generated by immunoSEQ multiplex PCR, the TCRdb table keeps only in-frame clones and is missing some. This sample has about 65,000 clones, with 60% to 80% found just once. The antigens of these receptors remain unknown. Viral peptide pool expansion of antigen-specific CD4+ T cells preceded sequencing in the ViraFEST assay. Investigators separated out CD4+ T cells once 10 days of culture had passed. Having tested negative for nucleocapsid antibodies, the vaccine recipients showed no prior SARS-CoV-2 infection. The sequencing used CD4+ T cells from PBMCs cultured with HCoV-NL63 spike peptides, collected before COVID-19 vaccination. The receptor set was obtained from a human donor who received a COVID-19 vaccine.

V usage is TRBV7-2 and J usage is TRBJ1-4, with D hard to call. Between the trimmed V and J ends, which lost 0 bases and 17 bases, there was a span of 13 bases. Germline V gene data show CDR1 as SGHTA and CDR2 as FQGNSA. The CDR3 runs 12 residues. CDR3 DNA sequence: TGTGCCAGCAGCTTAGCTGTGGGTGAAATTTTTTTT. This encodes CASSLAVGEIFF.

V and J are TRBV6-5 and TRBJ2-4; weak D call: TRBD1 (6 bases). Trimming shortened V by 6 bases and J by 7 bases, and 16 bases separated the two germline ends. Per germline, CDR1 MNHEY and CDR2 SVGAGI. The CDR3 is made up of 14 amino acids. CDR3 in amino acids: CASRSVGALNIQYF. The CDR3 nucleotides are TGTGCCAGCAGATCCGTGGGGGCTTTGAACATTCAGTACTTC.

This chain links TRBV5-1 with TRBJ1-2; 7 bases fit TRBD1. The CDR3 loop spans 14 amino acids. The ends lost 0 bases at V and 2 bases at J; junction bases unmatched: 1. Per germline, CDR1 SGHRS and CDR2 YFSETQ. Here the CDR3 reads CASSLGQGNYGYTF. The DNA of the CDR3 is TGCGCCAGCAGCTTGGGACAGGGAAACTATGGCTACACCTTC.

This rearrangement joins TRBV7-3 to TRBJ1-1; no firm D call. V was pared by 1 base and J by 1 base, with 7 bases between. CDR1 and CDR2 (germline): SGHTA, FQGTGA. The CDR3 length is 14 residues. CDR3 protein: CASSLRAENTEAFF. The CDR3 nucleotides are TGTGCCAGCAGCTTAAGGGCAGAGAACACTGAAGCTTTCTTT.

This chain connects TRBV7-3 to TRBJ2-5; TRBD2 matches 8 bases. Germline CDR1 SGHTA, CDR2 FQGTGA. V gave up 0 bases and J gave up 4 bases; unmatched junction bases: 4. The CDR3 spans 15 residues. The CDR3 region has the DNA TGTGCCAGCAGCTTAACCGGGGGGGTCCTAGAGACCCAGTACTTC. Amino acids: CASSLTGGVLETQYF.

The CDR3 spells CASSPYDREETQYF. The CDR3 DNA reads TGTGCCAGCAGCCCTTACGACAGGGAGGAGACCCAGTACTTC. V gene TRBV6-2 or TRBV6-3 combines with J gene TRBJ2-5; 7 bases are a match to TRBD1. V shed 6 bases and J 5 bases; nucleotides not matched to a gene: 9. Germline V lookup: CDR1 MNHEY, CDR2 SVGEGT. This CDR3 is built from 14 residues.

J is TRBJ1-4 and V is TRBV7-2; D is unresolved. Trimming removed 5 bases at V and 4 bases at J, with 11 bases between. Germline loops: CDR1 SGHTA, CDR2 FQGNSA. The CDR3 contains 14 residues. The CDR3: CASSRTYDNEKLFF. DNA for the CDR3: TGTGCCAGCAGCCGGACTTATGATAATGAAAAACTGTTTTTT.

Of note for this clone: The junction and the germline gene differ at one end; a read error may be behind it. The genes are TRBV5-8 and TRBJ2-1, with TRBD2 matching over 10 bases. CDR3 length equals 15 residues. CDR1 is SGHTS, CDR2 YDEGEE, per germline. CDR3 in amino acids: CASSLGLASYNEQFF. CDR3 nucleotides: TGTGCCAGCAGTTTGGGACTAGCGTCCTACAATGAGCAGTTCTTC.

This clone was seen only a few times. J is TRBJ1-1 and V is TRBV11-2; 7 bases line up with TRBD1. This CDR3 has 13 residues. V shed 2 bases, J shed 5 bases, and the junction held 2 bases outside the gene matches. Germline CDR1 reads SGHAT; CDR2 reads FQNNGV. In nucleotides, the CDR3 is TGTGCCAGCAGCTTAACAGGGGAGACTGAAGCTTTCTTT. Translation: CASSLTGETEAFF.

V gene TRBV16 combines with J gene TRBJ2-4; 9 bases map to TRBD1. This CDR3 is 16 amino acids long. Germline values: CDR1 KGHSY, CDR2 FQNENV. V lost 0 bases, J lost 7 bases, and 7 bases stayed unmatched. The CDR3 sequence: CASSQSWDRVLNIQYF. The CDR3 DNA follows: TGTGCCAGCAGCCAATCGTGGGACAGGGTTTTGAACATTCAGTACTTC.

The genes are TRBV20-1 and TRBJ1-5; D call uncertain. CDR1 is DFQATT and CDR2 is SNEGSKA in the germline V gene (reference sequence). The CDR3 is 12 amino acids. The V and J ends lost 3 bases and 5 bases respectively, with 8 bases between them. The CDR3 DNA reads as TGCAGTGCTAGTTCGCCTGATCAGCCCCAGCATTTT. It encodes CSASSPDQPQHF.

The chain carries TRBV20-1 and TRBJ1-2; D gene uncertain. V shed 6 bases and J shed 0 bases, with 5 bases lying between them. The CDR3 runs 11 residues. Looked up from germline, CDR1 is DFQATT and CDR2 is SNEGSKA (reference sequence). CDR3 nucleotide sequence: TGCAGTGCACCTCCTAACTATGGCTACACCTTC. This gives the protein CSAPPNYGYTF.

The V and J genes are TRBV28 and TRBJ1-4, with a tentative D call TRBD1 (6 bases). V was cut by 10 bases and J by 0 bases, with 12 bases left in between. Germline CDR1 and CDR2: MDHEN and SYDVKM. CDR3 length: 14 residues. This chain's CDR3 is CATMRQATNEKLFF. The CDR3 nucleotides are TGTGCCACGATGAGACAGGCAACTAATGAAAAACTGTTTTTT. Supplemented by reference TRBV28 and TRBJ1-4, the full variable domain reads DVKVTQSSRYLVKRTGEKVFLECVQDMDHENMFWYRQDPGLGLRLIYFSYDVKMKEKGDIPEGYSVSREKKERFSLILESASTNQTSMYLCATMRQATNEKLFFGSGTQLSVL.

This clone came up a few times. The chain is built from TRBV30 and TRBJ2-2; maybe TRBD2 (7 bases). The germline V and J ends were trimmed by 0 bases and 5 bases, with 13 bases remaining between them. Germline assignment: CDR1 GTSNPN and CDR2 SVGIG (reference sequence). The CDR3 sequence is 15 residues long. CDR3 nucleotides: TGTGCCTGGAGTGTAGAGGGGAGGGGGACCGGGGAGCTGTTTTTT. Translating gives CAWSVEGRGTGELFF.

This chain connects TRBV6-4 to TRBJ1-2, with 8 bases lining up with TRBD1. The junction had 9 bases not matched to a gene; V was cut back by 4 bases and J by 5 bases. Germline V gene sequence: CDR1 MRHNA, CDR2 SNTAGT. The CDR3 spans 15 residues. For the CDR3, the DNA is TGTGCCAGCAGTGCCACCCCGACAGGGGTATATGGCTACACCTTC. It translates to CASSATPTGVYGYTF.

V gene TRBV5-1 combines with J gene TRBJ2-3, with TRBD2 identical over 9 bases. Germline values: CDR1 SGHRS, CDR2 YFSETQ. With 1 base clipped from V and 6 bases from J, the junction kept 9 bases outside the gene matches. The CDR3 is 16 amino acids. The CDR3 spells CASSLLTSGTPDTQYF. The DNA for the CDR3 is TGCGCCAGCAGCTTGTTGACTAGCGGTACCCCGGATACGCAGTATTTT.

Comment on this clone: This same CDR3 is encoded by further DNA sequences in the sample. The chain carries TRBV18 and TRBJ1-1; perhaps TRBD1 as D (6 bases). Germline CDR1 reads KGHSH; CDR2 reads LQKENI. The CDR3 length is 14 residues. The germline V and J ends were trimmed by 3 bases and 0 bases, with 8 bases remaining between them. The chain's CDR3 is CASSPQGLNTEAFF. CDR3 in DNA: TGTGCCAGCTCACCGCAGGGGTTGAACACTGAAGCTTTCTTT. The whole variable domain, filled in from reference TRBV18 and TRBJ1-1, reads NAGVMQNPRHLVRRRGQEARLRCSPMKGHSHVYWYRQLPEEGLKFMVYLQKENIIDESGMPKERFSAEFPKEGPSILRIQQVVRGDSAAYFCASSPQGLNTEAFFGQGTRLTVV.

The chain carries TRBV5-1 and TRBJ1-4; no clear D gene. V was pared by 0 bases and J by 8 bases, with 11 bases between. Germline CDR1 is SGHRS and CDR2 is YFSETQ. This CDR3 spans 14 amino acids. This CDR3 reads CASSLAGREEKLFF. The CDR3 nucleotides are TGCGCCAGCAGCTTGGCTGGACGTGAGGAAAAACTGTTTTTT.